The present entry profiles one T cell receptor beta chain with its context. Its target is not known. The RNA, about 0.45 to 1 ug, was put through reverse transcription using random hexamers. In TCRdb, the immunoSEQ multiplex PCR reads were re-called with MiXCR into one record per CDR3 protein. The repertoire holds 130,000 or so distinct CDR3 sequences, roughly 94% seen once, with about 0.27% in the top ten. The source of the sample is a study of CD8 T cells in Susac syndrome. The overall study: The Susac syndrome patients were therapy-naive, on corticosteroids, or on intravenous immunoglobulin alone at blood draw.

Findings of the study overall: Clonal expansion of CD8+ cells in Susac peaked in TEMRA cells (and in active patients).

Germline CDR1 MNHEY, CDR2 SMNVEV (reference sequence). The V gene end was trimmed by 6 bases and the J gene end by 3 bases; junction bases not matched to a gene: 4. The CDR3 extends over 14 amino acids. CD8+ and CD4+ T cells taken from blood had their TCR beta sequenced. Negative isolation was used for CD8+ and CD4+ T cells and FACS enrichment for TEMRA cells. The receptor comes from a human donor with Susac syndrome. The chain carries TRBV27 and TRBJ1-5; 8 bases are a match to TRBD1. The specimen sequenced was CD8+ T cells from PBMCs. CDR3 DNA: TGTGCCAGCAGCCAGACAGGGGCCAATCAGCCCCAGCATTTT. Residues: CASSQTGANQPQHF.